A single sample gave rise to the 12 T cell receptor beta chains below, sequenced in a study of blood T cell repertoires in COVID-19. Libraries were prepared by immunoSEQ multiplex PCR; TCRdb keeps only in-frame clonotypes and omits some of them. The top ten hold about 5% of the sample, which has some 250,000 clones, 70% to 90% seen once. The sample was peripheral blood. These receptors all come from a woman aged 55-75 years with COVID-19, enrolled during active disease.

The rearrangement links TRBV4-2 to TRBJ1-2, with a weak D call TRBD1 (5 bases). There are 16 residues in the CDR3. Germline V gene sequence: CDR1 LGHNA, CDR2 YNFKEQ. V was shortened by 0 bases and J by 0 bases, with 11 bases between the two germline ends. CDR3 region: CASSQEGGRANYGYTF. CDR3 nucleotides: TGTGCCAGCAGCCAAGAGGGGGGGAGAGCTAACTATGGCTACACCTTC.

V usage is TRBV24-1 and J usage is TRBJ2-1; TRBD2 aligns across 12 bases. The CDR3 spans 16 residues. V trimming: 7 bases; J trimming: 6 bases; junction bases outside the gene matches: 9. Per the germline V gene, CDR1 is KGHDR and CDR2 is SFDVKD. CDR3 amino acids: CATSPASGRGGNEQFF. CDR3 DNA sequence: TGTGCCACCAGCCCGGCTAGCGGGAGGGGGGGCAATGAGCAGTTCTTC.

The chain uses TRBV7-2 and TRBJ2-4; perhaps TRBD2 as D (6 bases). V lost 6 bases and J 1 base, leaving 16 bases between the germline ends. Germline assignment: CDR1 SGHTA and CDR2 FQGNSA. The CDR3 has 16 residues. This CDR3 reads CASRGRSGGAKNIQYF. CDR3 DNA sequence: TGTGCCAGCAGGGGGAGGTCGGGTGGGGCCAAAAACATTCAGTACTTC.

This chain uses TRBV9 with TRBJ1-1; D uncertain. Looked up from germline, CDR1 is SGDLS and CDR2 is YYNGEE. This CDR3 contains 14 residues. Trimming took 0 bases from V and 4 from J, leaving 10 bases between them. The CDR3 region is CASSVGQAFTEAFF. As DNA, the CDR3 is TGTGCCAGCAGCGTAGGTCAGGCTTTCACTGAAGCTTTCTTT. The full variable domain, its missing parts supplied by reference TRBV9 and TRBJ1-1, is DSGVTQTPKHLITATGQRVTLRCSPRSGDLSVYWYQQSLDQGLQFLIQYYNGEERAKGNILERFSAQQFPDLHSELNLSSLELGDSALYFCASSVGQAFTEAFFGQGTRLTVV.

The V gene is TRBV28, the J gene TRBJ1-3; unclear D gene. Trimming took off 6 bases at V and 0 bases at J, with 9 bases between the two ends. This CDR3 comprises 14 residues. Germline V gene lookup returns CDR1 MDHEN and CDR2 SYDVKM. CDR3 DNA sequence: TGTGCCAGCAGATCCACCTACTCTGGAAACACCATATATTTT. The encoded protein is CASRSTYSGNTIYF.

The chain has TRBV29-1 and TRBJ1-1; TRBD1 is a possible D gene (5 bases). V was shortened by 6 bases and J by 4 bases, with 15 bases between the two germline ends. The CDR3 is 13 residues long. The germline V gene has CDR1 SQVTM and CDR2 ANQGSEA. The CDR3 DNA reads TGCAGCGTCGATCAGGGATTGGGCACTGAAGCTTTCTTT. This codes for CSVDQGLGTEAFF.

The rearrangement joins TRBV2 to TRBJ1-5; D is uncertain. Trimming stripped 5 bases from V and 2 bases from J, with 7 bases between. The CDR3 contains 13 residues. Germline V lookup: CDR1 SNHLY, CDR2 FYNNEI. The CDR3 reads CASSSEGNQPQHF. CDR3 bases: TGTGCCAGCAGTTCGGAGGGCAATCAGCCCCAGCATTTT.

The genes are TRBV6-2 or TRBV6-3 and TRBJ1-2; TRBD1 agrees at 8 bases. CDR1 MNHEY and CDR2 SVGEGT come from the germline V gene. The CDR3 is 13 residues long. Trimming removed 4 bases from V and 5 bases from J; junction bases left unmatched: 3. CDR3 protein: CASSFQGAYGYTF. The CDR3 DNA follows: TGTGCCAGCAGTTTCCAGGGGGCTTATGGCTACACCTTC.

The chain carries TRBV9 and TRBJ1-2; no firm D call. The germline V gene encodes CDR1 SGDLS and CDR2 YYNGEE. With 4 bases removed from V and 4 bases from J, the gap between germline ends came to 23 bases. The CDR3 contains 17 residues. The CDR3 DNA reads as TGTGCCAGCAGCATCACCGTGCGGCACGGTAATGGCTATGGCTACACCTTC. The encoded protein is CASSITVRHGNGYGYTF. Based on the CDR3 plus reference TRBV9 and TRBJ1-2, the full variable domain is DSGVTQTPKHLITATGQRVTLRCSPRSGDLSVYWYQQSLDQGLQFLIQYYNGEERAKGNILERFSAQQFPDLHSELNLSSLELGDSALYFCASSITVRHGNGYGYTFGSGTRLTVV.

The CDR3 DNA reads as TGTGCCAGCAGCCCGACTAGCGGGAGTGCAGATACGCAGTATTTT. Residues: CASSPTSGSADTQYF. The chain combines TRBV7-2 with TRBJ2-3; 12 bases line up with TRBD2. This CDR3 has 15 residues. Germline V gene data show CDR1 as SGHTA and CDR2 as FQGNSA. With 5 bases clipped from V and 4 bases from J, the junction kept 4 bases outside the gene matches.

J is TRBJ1-2 and V is TRBV7-3, with 10 bases aligning to TRBD1. J lost 2 bases, V lost 5 bases, and 5 bases had no gene match. Germline assignment: CDR1 SGHTA and CDR2 FQGTGA. CDR3 size: 15 residues. The CDR3 sequence is CASSTTGGANYGYTF. Written as DNA, the CDR3 is TGTGCCAGCAGCACGACAGGGGGCGCGAACTATGGCTACACCTTC.

The chain uses TRBV5-1 and TRBJ2-3; 8 bases are a match to TRBD2. V shed 4 bases, J shed 6 bases, and the junction held 7 bases outside the gene matches. The CDR3 covers 14 residues. CDR1 and CDR2 (germline): SGHRS, YFSETQ. CDR3 nucleotides: TGCGCCAGCAGCCCCCTTCGGGGGGGGGATACGCAGTATTTT. Amino acids: CASSPLRGGDTQYF.